Shown below are 8 T cell receptor beta chains from a single sample sequenced in a study of blood T cell repertoires in COVID-19. The protocol was immunoSEQ multiplex PCR, while the TCRdb copy is restricted to in-frame clones and leaves out a portion. The data hold about 360,000 clones, with roughly 87% observed a single time. Material for sequencing was PBMCs or T cells enriched from blood (not recorded which). The receptors here all came from a woman in her 40s with acute COVID-19.

This clone was counted a single time. The CDR3 loop is CASPEEGVEAFF. DNA of the CDR3: TGTGCCAGCCCCGAAGAAGGGGTGGAAGCTTTCTTT. This sequence joins TRBV2 and TRBJ1-1; tentatively, D is TRBD1 (5 bases). The CDR3 is made up of 12 amino acids. The germline V gene has CDR1 SNHLY and CDR2 FYNNEI. V lost 8 bases and J 8 bases, leaving 15 bases between the germline ends.

This chain links TRBV4-1 with TRBJ2-3, with D unclear. The CDR3 spans 13 residues. The V and J ends lost 2 bases and 3 bases respectively, with 6 bases between them. Germline values: CDR1 MGHRA, CDR2 YSYEKL. The CDR3, as DNA: TGCGCCAGCAGCCAATCCTTGACAGATACGCAGTATTTT. Residues: CASSQSLTDTQYF.

The chain joins TRBV18 to TRBJ1-2, with D unresolved. CDR1 and CDR2 (germline): KGHSH, LQKENI. The CDR3 is 14 residues long. V was trimmed by 3 bases and J by 1 base, leaving 9 bases between them. Here the CDR3 DNA reads TGTGCCAGCTCACCCGCCGCTATTAACTATGGCTACACCTTC. This sequence encodes CASSPAAINYGYTF. Using reference TRBV18 and TRBJ1-2 for the parts outside the CDR3, the full variable domain is NAGVMQNPRHLVRRRGQEARLRCSPMKGHSHVYWYRQLPEEGLKFMVYLQKENIIDESGMPKERFSAEFPKEGPSILRIQQVVRGDSAAYFCASSPAAINYGYTFGSGTRLTVV.

V gene TRBV3-1 (or the pseudogene TRBV3-2) combines with J gene TRBJ2-1, with 9 bases that match TRBD2. This CDR3 spans 14 amino acids. CDR1 is LGHDT and CDR2 is YNNKEL in the germline V gene (reference sequence). The V gene end was trimmed by 4 bases and the J gene end by 7 bases; junction bases not matched to a gene: 5. The CDR3 here is CASSRGLAFNEQFF. The DNA for the CDR3 is TGTGCCAGCAGCCGGGGACTAGCTTTTAATGAGCAGTTCTTC.

This rearrangement joins TRBV6-5 to TRBJ1-5; possible D gene TRBD1, 6 bases. V was shortened by 8 bases and J by 0 bases, with 14 bases between the two germline ends. The V gene's germline CDR1 is MNHEY and CDR2 SVGAGI. The CDR3 has 15 residues. CDR3 amino acids: CASLYRARSNQPQHF. CDR3 bases: TGTGCCAGCCTATACAGGGCCCGTAGCAATCAGCCCCAGCATTTT.

The chain uses TRBV5-1 and TRBJ2-7; 8 nucleotides align to TRBD2. CDR1 and CDR2 (germline): SGHRS, YFSETQ. Trimming took 0 bases from V and 4 from J; bases not matched to a gene: 12. This CDR3 contains 17 residues. DNA of the CDR3: TGCGCCAGCAGCTTGGAACGTACGGGGGGGATACGTTACGAGCAGTACTTC. Translating it yields CASSLERTGGIRYEQYF.

There are a few counts of this clone. The chain links TRBV2 to TRBJ1-1; a weak D match, TRBD1 (5 bases). Trimming shortened V by 8 bases and J by 4 bases, and 17 bases separated the two germline ends. CDR1 is SNHLY and CDR2 is FYNNEI in the germline V gene. This CDR3 has 14 residues. CDR3 protein: CASRLGPGVTEAFF. For the CDR3, the DNA is TGTGCCAGCCGTTTGGGGCCGGGGGTCACTGAAGCTTTCTTT.

A word on this clone: The sample contains more than one DNA sequence encoding this CDR3. The chain uses TRBV12-3 or TRBV12-4 and TRBJ1-2, with D tentatively TRBD1 (6 bases). The CDR3 length is 13 residues. Trimming shortened V by 2 bases and J by 5 bases, and 9 bases separated the two germline ends. In DNA form, the CDR3 reads TGTGCCAGCAGTTTAAGTAGGGGGTATGGCTACACCTTC. The encoded protein is CASSLSRGYGYTF.